This T cell receptor beta chain was sequenced for a study of cytomegalovirus exposure and HLA in healthy donors. Study-wide results and limits: Only CMV serostatus was available as immune exposure information. Specificity of three CMV-associated chains for CMV antigens was verified in vitro. V- and J-gene trimming in TCR beta was tied to a missense DCLRE1C variant by an analysis performed later.

Details on this clone: Its antigen is as yet unknown.

The PCR was carried out with 60 Vbeta primers and 13 Jbeta primers. TCRdb keeps only in-frame clones here, not all; method: immunoSEQ multiplex PCR. The table lists 70,000 to 90,000 clones, 65% to 85% of them singletons. V trimming: 4 bases; J trimming: 5 bases; junction bases outside the gene matches: 7. There are 15 residues in the CDR3. CDR1 is LGHNA, CDR2 YSLEER, per germline. Material for sequencing was PBMCs. The sequence came from a man aged 55 to 70 in good health and CMV-seropositive. The chain combines TRBV4-3 with TRBJ2-5; 10 bases are a match to TRBD1. CDR3 sequence: CASSPDRGALETQYF. CDR3 nucleotides: TGCGCCAGCAGCCCGGACAGGGGGGCGCTCGAGACCCAGTACTTC.